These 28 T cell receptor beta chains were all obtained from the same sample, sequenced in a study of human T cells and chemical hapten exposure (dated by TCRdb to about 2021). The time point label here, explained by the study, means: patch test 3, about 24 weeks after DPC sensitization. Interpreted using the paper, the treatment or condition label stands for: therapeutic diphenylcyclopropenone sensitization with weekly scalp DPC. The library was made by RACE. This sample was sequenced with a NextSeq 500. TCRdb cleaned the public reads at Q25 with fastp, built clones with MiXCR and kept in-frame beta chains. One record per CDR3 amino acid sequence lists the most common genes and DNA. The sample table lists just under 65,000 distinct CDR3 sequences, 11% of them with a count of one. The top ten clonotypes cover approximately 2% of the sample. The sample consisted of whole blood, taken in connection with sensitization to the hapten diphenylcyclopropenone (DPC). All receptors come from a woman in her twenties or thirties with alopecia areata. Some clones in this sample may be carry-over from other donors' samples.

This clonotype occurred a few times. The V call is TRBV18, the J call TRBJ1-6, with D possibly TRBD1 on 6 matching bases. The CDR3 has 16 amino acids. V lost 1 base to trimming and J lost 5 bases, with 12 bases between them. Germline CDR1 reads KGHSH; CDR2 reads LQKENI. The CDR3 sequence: CASSPLAPGDNSPLHF. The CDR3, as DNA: TGTGCCAGCTCACCACTAGCCCCAGGGGATAATTCACCCCTCCACTTT.

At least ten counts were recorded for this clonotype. The CDR3 bases are TGCGCCAGCAGCTTGCGACCGGGACGGCAAGAGACCCAGTACTTC. Encoded protein: CASSLRPGRQETQYF. The chain uses TRBV5-1 and TRBJ2-5; possibly TRBD1 or TRBD2 for D (5 bases each). Per germline, CDR1 SGHRS and CDR2 YFSETQ. The CDR3 runs to 15 residues. The V and J ends lost 1 base and 2 bases respectively, with 12 bases between them.

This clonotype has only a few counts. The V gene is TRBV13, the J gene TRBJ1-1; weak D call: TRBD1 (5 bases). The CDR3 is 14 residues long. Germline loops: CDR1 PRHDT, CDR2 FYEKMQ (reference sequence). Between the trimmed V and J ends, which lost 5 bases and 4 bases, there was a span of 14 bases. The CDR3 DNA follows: TGTGCCAGCAGCCCAACTCCGGGGGGCACTGAAGCTTTCTTT. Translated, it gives CASSPTPGGTEAFF.

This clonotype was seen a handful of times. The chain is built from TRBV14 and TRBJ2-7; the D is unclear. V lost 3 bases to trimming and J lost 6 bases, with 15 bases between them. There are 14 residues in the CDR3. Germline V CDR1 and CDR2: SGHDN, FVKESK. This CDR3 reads CASSHGYGKLEQYF. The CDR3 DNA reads TGTGCCAGCAGCCACGGCTACGGCAAGCTCGAGCAGTACTTC.

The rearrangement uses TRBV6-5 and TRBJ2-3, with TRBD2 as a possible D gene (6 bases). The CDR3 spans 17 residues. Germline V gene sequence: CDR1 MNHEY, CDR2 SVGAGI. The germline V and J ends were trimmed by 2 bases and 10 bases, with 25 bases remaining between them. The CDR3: CASSYGGAGPDQGAQYF. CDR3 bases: TGTGCCAGCAGTTACGGCGGGGCAGGTCCGGACCAAGGGGCGCAGTATTTT.

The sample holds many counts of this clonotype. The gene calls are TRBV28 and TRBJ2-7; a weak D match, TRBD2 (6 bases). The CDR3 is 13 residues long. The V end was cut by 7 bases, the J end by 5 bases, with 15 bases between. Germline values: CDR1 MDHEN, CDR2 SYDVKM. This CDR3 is CASTGTPNHEQYF. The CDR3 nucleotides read TGTGCCAGCACCGGGACTCCGAACCACGAGCAGTACTTC.

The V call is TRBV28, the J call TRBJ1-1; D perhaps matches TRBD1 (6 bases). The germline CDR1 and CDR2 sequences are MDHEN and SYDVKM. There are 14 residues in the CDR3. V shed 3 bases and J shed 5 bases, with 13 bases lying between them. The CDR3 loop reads CASSFSRGRTEAFF. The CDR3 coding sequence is TGTGCCAGCAGTTTCTCCAGGGGAAGGACTGAAGCTTTCTTT. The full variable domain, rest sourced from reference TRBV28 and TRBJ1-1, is DVKVTQSSRYLVKRTGEKVFLECVQDMDHENMFWYRQDPGLGLRLIYFSYDVKMKEKGDIPEGYSVSREKKERFSLILESASTNQTSMYLCASSFSRGRTEAFFGQGTRLTVV.

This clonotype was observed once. The CDR3 spells CASSTRTGKSYNEQFF. Here the CDR3 DNA reads TGTGCCAGCAGCACGAGGACAGGGAAGTCCTACAATGAGCAGTTCTTC. This chain joins TRBV13 and TRBJ2-1; 8 nucleotides align to TRBD1. V was clipped by 5 bases and J by 1 base; unmatched bases: 7. Looked up from germline, CDR1 is PRHDT and CDR2 is FYEKMQ (reference sequence). The CDR3 has 16 residues.

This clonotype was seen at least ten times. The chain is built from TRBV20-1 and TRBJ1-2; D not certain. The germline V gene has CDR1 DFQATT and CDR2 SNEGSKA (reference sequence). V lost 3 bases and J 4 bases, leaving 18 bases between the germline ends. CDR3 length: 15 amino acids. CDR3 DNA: TGCAGTGCTAGCCCCGCTCGGTTGGCAAGCTATGGCTACACCTTC. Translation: CSASPARLASYGYTF.

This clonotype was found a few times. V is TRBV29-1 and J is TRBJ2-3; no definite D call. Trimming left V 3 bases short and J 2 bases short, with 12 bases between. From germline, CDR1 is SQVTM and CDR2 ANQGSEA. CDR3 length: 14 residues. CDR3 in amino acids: CSVEDHKATDTQYF. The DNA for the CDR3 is TGCAGCGTTGAGGACCATAAGGCCACAGATACGCAGTATTTT.

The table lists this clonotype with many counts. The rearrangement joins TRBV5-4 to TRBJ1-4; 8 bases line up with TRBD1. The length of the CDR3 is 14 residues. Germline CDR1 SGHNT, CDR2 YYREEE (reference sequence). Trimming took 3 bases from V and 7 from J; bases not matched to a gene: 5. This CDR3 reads CASSYTGGGEKLFF. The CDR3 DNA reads TGTGCCAGCAGCTACACAGGGGGTGGTGAAAAACTGTTTTTT.

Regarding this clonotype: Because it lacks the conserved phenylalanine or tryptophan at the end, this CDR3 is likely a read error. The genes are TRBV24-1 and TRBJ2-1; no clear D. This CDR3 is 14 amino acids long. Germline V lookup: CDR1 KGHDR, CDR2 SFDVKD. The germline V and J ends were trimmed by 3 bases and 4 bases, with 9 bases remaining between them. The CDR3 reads CATSDLDAYNEQFL. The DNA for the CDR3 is TGTGCCACCAGTGATCTGGACGCGTACAATGAGCAGTTCTTG.

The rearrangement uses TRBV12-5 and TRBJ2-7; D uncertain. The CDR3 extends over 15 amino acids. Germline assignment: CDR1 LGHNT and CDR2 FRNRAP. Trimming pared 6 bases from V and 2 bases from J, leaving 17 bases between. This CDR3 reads CASGRESPRAYEQYF. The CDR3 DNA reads TGTGCTAGTGGCCGAGAAAGTCCCCGGGCCTACGAGCAGTACTTC.

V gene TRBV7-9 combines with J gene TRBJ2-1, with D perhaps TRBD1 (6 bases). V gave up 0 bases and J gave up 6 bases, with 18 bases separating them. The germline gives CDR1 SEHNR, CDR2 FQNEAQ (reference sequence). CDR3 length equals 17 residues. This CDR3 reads CASSLALGRGWSNEQFF. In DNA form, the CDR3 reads TGTGCCAGCAGCTTAGCGCTCGGCAGGGGCTGGTCCAATGAGCAGTTCTTC.

CDR3 loop: CASSVRQGWSNEQYF. CDR3 DNA sequence: TGTGCCAGCAGCGTACGACAGGGATGGTCGAACGAGCAGTACTTC. The chain combines TRBV6-1 with TRBJ2-7, with 7 bases lining up with TRBD1. The J segment lost 5 bases and the V segment lost 6 bases, leaving 13 bases of the junction unmatched. Germline V gives CDR1 MNHNS, CDR2 SASEGT. The CDR3 consists of 15 residues.

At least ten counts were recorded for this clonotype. The CDR3 region has the DNA TGTGCCAGTAGTATACTCGGTGGTTCAGATACGCAGTATTTT. Amino acids: CASSILGGSDTQYF. This chain links TRBV19 with TRBJ2-3; no definite D call. Germline CDR1 is LNHDA and CDR2 is SQIVND (reference sequence). V lost 2 bases, J lost 4 bases, and 10 bases lay in between. This CDR3 contains 14 residues.

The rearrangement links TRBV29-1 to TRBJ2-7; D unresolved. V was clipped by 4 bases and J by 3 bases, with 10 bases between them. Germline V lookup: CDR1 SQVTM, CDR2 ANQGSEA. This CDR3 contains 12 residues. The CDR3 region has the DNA TGCAGCGTTGTCATCGGCAACTACGAGCAGTACTTC. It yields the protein CSVVIGNYEQYF.

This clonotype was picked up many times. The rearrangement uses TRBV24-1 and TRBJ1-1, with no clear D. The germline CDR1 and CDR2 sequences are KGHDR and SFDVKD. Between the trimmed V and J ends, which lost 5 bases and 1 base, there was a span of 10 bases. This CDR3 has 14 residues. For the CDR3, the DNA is TGTGCCACCAGTGCGACCCACGGGAACACTGAAGCTTTCTTT. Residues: CATSATHGNTEAFF.

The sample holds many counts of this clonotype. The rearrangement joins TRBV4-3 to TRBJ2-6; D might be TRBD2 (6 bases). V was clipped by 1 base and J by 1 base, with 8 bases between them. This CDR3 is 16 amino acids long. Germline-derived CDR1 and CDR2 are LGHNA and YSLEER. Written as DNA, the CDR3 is TGCGCCAGCAGCCAAGGAGGAGGGTCTGGGGCCAACGTCCTGACTTTC. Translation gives CASSQGGGSGANVLTF.

CDR3 sequence reads: CSVASSYNEQFF. The DNA of the CDR3 is TGCAGCGTTGCGAGCTCCTACAATGAGCAGTTCTTC. V gene TRBV29-1 combines with J gene TRBJ2-1; no clear D. Germline V gene data show CDR1 as SQVTM and CDR2 as ANQGSEA. CDR3 size: 12 residues. The V end was cut by 4 bases, the J end by 0 bases, with 4 bases between.

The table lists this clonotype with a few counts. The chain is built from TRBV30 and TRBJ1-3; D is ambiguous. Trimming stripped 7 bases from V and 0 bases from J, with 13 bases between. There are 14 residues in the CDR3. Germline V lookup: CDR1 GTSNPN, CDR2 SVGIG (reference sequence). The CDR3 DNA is TGTGCCTCAAACACCGGCGGCTCTGGAAACACCATATATTTT. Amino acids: CASNTGGSGNTIYF.

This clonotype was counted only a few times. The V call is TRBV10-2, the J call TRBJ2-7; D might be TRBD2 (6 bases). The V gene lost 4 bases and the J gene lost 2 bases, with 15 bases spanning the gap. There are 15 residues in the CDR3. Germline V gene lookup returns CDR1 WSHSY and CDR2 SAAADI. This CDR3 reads CASSGSGTGAYEQYF. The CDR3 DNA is TGCGCCAGCAGTGGGTCCGGGACGGGAGCCTACGAGCAGTACTTC.

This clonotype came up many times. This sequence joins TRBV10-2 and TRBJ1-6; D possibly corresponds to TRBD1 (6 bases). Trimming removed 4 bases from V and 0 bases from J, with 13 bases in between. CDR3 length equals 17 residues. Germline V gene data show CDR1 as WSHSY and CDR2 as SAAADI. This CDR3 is CASSAVGGSSYNSPLHF. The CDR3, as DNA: TGCGCCAGCAGTGCAGTAGGGGGAAGCTCCTATAATTCACCCCTCCACTTT.

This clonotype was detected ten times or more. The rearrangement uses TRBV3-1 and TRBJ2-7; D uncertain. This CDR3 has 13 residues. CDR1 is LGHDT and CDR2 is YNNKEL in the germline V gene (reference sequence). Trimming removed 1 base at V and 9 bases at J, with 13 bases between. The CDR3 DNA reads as TGTGCCAGCAGCCAAGCTGGTGATCAACGGCAGTACTTC. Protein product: CASSQAGDQRQYF.

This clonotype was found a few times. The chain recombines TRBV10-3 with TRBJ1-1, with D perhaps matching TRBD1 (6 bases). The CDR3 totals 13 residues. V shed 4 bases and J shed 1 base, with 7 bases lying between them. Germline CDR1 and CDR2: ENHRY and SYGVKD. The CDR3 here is CAISAGQNTEAFF. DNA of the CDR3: TGTGCCATCAGTGCGGGACAGAACACTGAAGCTTTCTTT.

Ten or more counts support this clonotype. The CDR3 nucleotides are TGTGCCAGCCGGAACGGCAGATCTAACACCGGGGAGCTGTTTTTT. Residues: CASRNGRSNTGELFF. The chain links TRBV7-2 to TRBJ2-2; no clear D. The CDR3 covers 15 residues. Trimming left V 8 bases short and J 2 bases short, with 15 bases between. Per the germline V gene, CDR1 is SGHTA and CDR2 is FQGNSA.

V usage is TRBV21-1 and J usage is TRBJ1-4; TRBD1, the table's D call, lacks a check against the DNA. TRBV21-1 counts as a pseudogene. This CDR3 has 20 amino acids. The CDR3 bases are TGTGCCAGCAGCTTAAACAAGCCTGGGACCGCGGGGGCAACTAATGAAAAACTGTTTTTT. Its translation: CASSLNKPGTAGATNEKLFF.

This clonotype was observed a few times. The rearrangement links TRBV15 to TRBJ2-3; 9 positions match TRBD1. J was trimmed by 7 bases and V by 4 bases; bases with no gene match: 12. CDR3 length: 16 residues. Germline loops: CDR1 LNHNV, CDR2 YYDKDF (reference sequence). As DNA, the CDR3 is TGTGCCACCAGCACGCGGGTGGGGACAGGGAGAAATACGCAGTATTTT. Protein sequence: CATSTRVGTGRNTQYF.